The clone carrying this TCR beta chain was counted between two and nine times. The antigen is not known. This sample was taken from a study of CD8 T cells in ankylosing spondylitis. There are 14 residues in the CDR3. With V trimmed by 6 bases and J by 3 bases, 8 bases remained unmatched. Study-level findings and limits: Certain motif variants had earlier appeared in reactive arthritis synovial fluid and blood. Disease-linked clones bore a CD8+ phenotype, appearing relatively rarely in peripheral blood.

TCRdb redid the calling of the 5' RACE reads with MiXCR, one entry per CDR3 protein. Of 230,000 or so distinct CDR3 sequences listed, 24% are singletons. The sequencing input was blood, either unsorted or a sorted T cell fraction (not recorded which). The V gene is TRBV12-3 or TRBV12-4, the J gene TRBJ2-7; the match to TRBD1 covers 7 bases. The sequence was collected from a male donor with ankylosing spondylitis or in good health (not recorded which). The CDR3 sequence is CASSQDRAIYEQYF. CDR3 nucleotides: TGTGCCAGCAGCCAAGACAGGGCGATCTACGAGCAGTACTTC.